This is a list of T cell receptor beta chains from one sample in a study of blood T cell repertoires in COVID-19. Repertoires were generated with immunoSEQ multiplex PCR, while TCRdb's copy carries only in-frame clones and drops some. The table lists roughly 280,000 clones, about nine tenths of them singletons, with around 2.1% in the top ten. Material: peripheral blood. Receptors originate from a man between 45 and 60 years old with acute or convalescent COVID-19. CDR3s include the opening cysteine and the closing phenylalanine or tryptophan. D genes are given only for firm matches. A row's size may be missing; if present it is once, few, many or a size class.

V,J,size,D,DNA,CDR3
TRBV30,TRBJ2-1,NA,TRBD2,TGTGCCTGGAGTGTACGCGGGGGACTAGTAATTGGGAGAGAGCAGTTCTTC,CAWSVRGGLVIGREQFF
TRBV7-8,TRBJ2-7,NA,TRBD2,TGTGCCAGCATGGTAGCGGGGGGCTACGAGCAGTACTTC,CASMVAGGYEQYF
TRBV27,TRBJ1-2,NA,NA,TGTGCCAGCAGTTTATCAGGGGACTCCGGTTACTATGGCTACACCTTC,CASSLSGDSGYYGYTF
TRBV5-4,TRBJ2-7,once,NA,TGTGCCAGCAGCCTCCGGAGAGAGCAGTACTTC,CASSLRREQYF
TRBV5-1,TRBJ1-1,NA,NA,TGCGCCAGCAGCTTGGACACGTTGAACACTGAAGCTTTCTTT,CASSLDTLNTEAFF
TRBV7-3,TRBJ1-1,few,TRBD1,TGTGCCAGCAGCTTAGACAGGGGGCAAGGTGAAGCTTTCTTT,CASSLDRGQGEAFF
TRBV11-3,TRBJ2-1,few,TRBD2,TGTGCCAGCAGCTTAGACTTAGCGGGGGGGCGGAATGAGCAGTTCTTC,CASSLDLAGGRNEQFF
TRBV7-9,TRBJ1-5,NA,NA,TGTGCCAGCAGCTTAGGGGCGGGGGTCAATCAGCCCCAGCATTTT,CASSLGAGVNQPQHF
TRBV9,TRBJ2-5,NA,NA,TGTGCCAGCAGCCTAGGGGGGGTATCCGAGACCCAGTACTTC,CASSLGGVSETQYF
TRBV27,TRBJ2-1,NA,TRBD2,TGTGCCAGCAGTTTGTGGCTAGCGGGGGGTGAGCAGTTCTTC,CASSLWLAGGEQFF
TRBV19,TRBJ2-2,NA,TRBD2,TGTGCCAGTAGTTTCCCCCTCCTGACTAGCTCAACCGGGGAGCTGTTTTTT,CASSFPLLTSSTGELFF
TRBV9,TRBJ2-1,few,NA,TGTGCCAGCACCCTTGGGGGGGCGTCCTACAATGAGCAGTTCTTC,CASTLGGASYNEQFF
TRBV12-5,TRBJ2-5,once,TRBD2,TGTGCTAGTGGTTTGGCCCCAGCGGGGGGCCAAGAGACCCAGTACTTC,CASGLAPAGGQETQYF
TRBV20-1,TRBJ2-1,NA,NA,TGCAGTGCACCCAGAGGTGAGCAGTTCTTC,CSAPRGEQFF
TRBV19,TRBJ1-6,NA,NA,TGTGCCAGTAACGAGGCCCCCGTTAATTCACCCCTCCACTTT,CASNEAPVNSPLHF
TRBV27,TRBJ1-2,few,NA,TGTGCCAGCAGAAATGAGGGGGTAGGGGCGGATGGCTACACCTTC,CASRNEGVGADGYTF
TRBV2,TRBJ1-2,NA,TRBD1,TGTGCCAGCATAGGGAGGACAGGGGTTGATAGCTATGGCTACACCTTC,CASIGRTGVDSYGYTF
TRBV30,TRBJ1-5,NA,NA,TGTGCCTGGAGTCGACAGAAAAATCAGCCCCAGCATTTT,CAWSRQKNQPQHF
TRBV19,TRBJ1-1,NA,NA,TGTGCCAGTAGTTTACCGACAGCCATGAACACTGAAGCTTTCTTT,CASSLPTAMNTEAFF
TRBV9,TRBJ1-1,NA,NA,TGTGCCAGCAGCCCGACGACATACATGAACACTGAAGCTTTCTTT,CASSPTTYMNTEAFF
TRBV9,TRBJ2-1,NA,TRBD2,TGTGCCAGCAGTCTAGCGGGGACCTACAATGAGCAGTTCTTC,CASSLAGTYNEQFF
TRBV7-2,TRBJ1-1,NA,NA,TGTGCCAGCAGCCCGCGTTTCGGTCCCAACACTGAAGCTTTCTTT,CASSPRFGPNTEAFF
TRBV6-2/TRBV6-3,TRBJ1-5,NA,NA,TGTGCCAGCAGTTACGGGGCAGCCTCGGGGCCCCAGCATTTT,CASSYGAASGPQHF
TRBV5-4,TRBJ2-1,many,NA,TGTGCCAGCAGCTTGCCCTTCGACTTTGTGGGGCCTACAAGGGAGCAGTTCTTC,CASSLPFDFVGPTREQFF
TRBV30,TRBJ1-5,once,NA,TGTGCTACCTCCACAGGACCCGATCAGCCCCAGCATTTT,CATSTGPDQPQHF
TRBV6-5,TRBJ1-1,once,NA,TGTGCCAGCAGACAGGCCTGGGAGAACACTGAAGCTTTCTTT,CASRQAWENTEAFF
TRBV30,TRBJ2-7,NA,NA,TGTGCCTGGAGTGTACTAGAGTCGTACGAGCAGTACTTC,CAWSVLESYEQYF
TRBV11-2,TRBJ1-4,NA,NA,TGTGCCAGCAGTCCCCTTCCAGGGGCCCTAACAACTAATGAAAAACTGTTTTTT,CASSPLPGALTTNEKLFF
TRBV7-6,TRBJ2-7,NA,NA,TGTGCCAGCAGCCCAACCACAGTTTTCTACGAGCAGTACTTC,CASSPTTVFYEQYF
TRBV4-2,TRBJ1-4,NA,TRBD1,TGTGCCAGCAGCCGCTCCGGGACAGGGGCAGAAAAACTGTTTTTT,CASSRSGTGAEKLFF
TRBV2,TRBJ1-3,NA,NA,TGTGCCAGCAGTGAACAGGGAGGCGGAAACACCATATATTTT,CASSEQGGGNTIYF
TRBV24-1,TRBJ2-1,few,TRBD1,TGTGCCACCAGTGGGGGACAGGGTACCCACAATGAGCAGTTCTTC,CATSGGQGTHNEQFF
TRBV29-1,TRBJ1-2,NA,NA,TGCAGCGTTCGCGGCTCATATGGCTACACCTTC,CSVRGSYGYTF
TRBV6-6,TRBJ1-5,NA,NA,TGTGCCAGCAGACGGGTTCAGCCCCAGCATTTT,CASRRVQPQHF
TRBV30,TRBJ1-2,NA,TRBD1,TGTGCCTGGAGTGTAAAGGCAGGGGGCGGCTACACCTTC,CAWSVKAGGGYTF
TRBV2,TRBJ1-5,NA,NA,TGTGCCAGCGGGGCCTCGATTGAGCCCCAGCATTTT,CASGASIEPQHF
TRBV4-1,TRBJ1-2,NA,TRBD1,TGCGCCAGCAGCCAGAGGGACAGGGAGGCTCGAGGCTACACCTTC,CASSQRDREARGYTF
TRBV19,TRBJ1-1,NA,NA,TGTGCCAGTAGTATAACCGCCGGGGGGAACACTGAAGCTTTCTTT,CASSITAGGNTEAFF
TRBV4-1,TRBJ2-7,NA,NA,TGCGCCAGCAGCCCGGCGGCGGGGTCCGCTTACGAGCAGTACTTC,CASSPAAGSAYEQYF
TRBV5-4,TRBJ2-2,NA,NA,TGTGCCAGCAGCTTGGGGCCAACCGGGGAGCTGTTTTTT,CASSLGPTGELFF
TRBV6-2/TRBV6-3,TRBJ2-1,NA,TRBD2,TGTGCCAGCAGTTCCCCGGGGGGGCCGGGGAATGAGCAGTTCTTC,CASSSPGGPGNEQFF
TRBV7-2,TRBJ2-2,few,NA,TGTGCCAGCAGCTTAGCGGGACTGTACACCGGGGAGCTGTTTTTT,CASSLAGLYTGELFF
TRBV10-3,TRBJ1-2,once,TRBD1,TGTGCCATCAGTGAGGACAGGGGCCCCTATGGCTACACCTTC,CAISEDRGPYGYTF
TRBV12-3/TRBV12-4,TRBJ1-2,NA,NA,TGTGCCAGCAGTCCGCGAGGGCTTCGGGGCTACACCTTC,CASSPRGLRGYTF
TRBV2,TRBJ1-5,NA,TRBD1,TGTGCCAGCACCCGACAGGGAGGTCATAGCAATCAGCCCCAGCATTTT,CASTRQGGHSNQPQHF
TRBV3-1/TRBV3-2,TRBJ1-1,NA,TRBD1,TGTGCCAGCAGCCAAGATCGGACAGGGGGACGGGACACTGAAGCTTTCTTT,CASSQDRTGGRDTEAFF
TRBV19,TRBJ1-1,NA,TRBD1,TGTGCCAGTAGGGAGACAGGGACCTTCAAATCGCCAGAAGCTTTCTTT,CASRETGTFKSPEAFF
TRBV11-1,TRBJ2-1,NA,TRBD1,TGTGCCAGCAGCTTTCAGGGGGCAATTTCGTACAATGAGCAGTTCTTC,CASSFQGAISYNEQFF
TRBV12-3/TRBV12-4,TRBJ1-1,NA,NA,TGTGCCAATGGAGGGTTGGGCACTGAAGCTTTCTTT,CANGGLGTEAFF
TRBV7-9,TRBJ1-1,NA,NA,TGTGCCAGCAGCTTAGAAGGAGGGAACACTGAAGCTTTCTTT,CASSLEGGNTEAFF
TRBV18,TRBJ2-7,NA,TRBD1,TGTGCCAGCTCACAAGGGACAGGGGTCTACGAGCAGTACTTC,CASSQGTGVYEQYF
TRBV6-5,TRBJ1-6,NA,NA,TGTGCCAGCAGTCGACGGGATGATTCACCCCTCCACTTT,CASSRRDDSPLHF
TRBV4-2,TRBJ1-4,NA,TRBD1,TGTGCCAGCAGCCTCGGGACAGGGGGAGGAAAACTGTTTTTT,CASSLGTGGGKLFF
TRBV7-3,TRBJ2-3,NA,TRBD2,TGTGCCAGCAGCACCGGGCGCGGGGGGAACCTAGATACGCAGTATTTT,CASSTGRGGNLDTQYF
TRBV18,TRBJ1-1,few,NA,TGTGCCAGCTCACCGTTCAGGGAGAACACTGAAGCTTTCTTT,CASSPFRENTEAFF